What follows are 13 T cell receptor beta chains derived from one specimen sequenced in a study of cytomegalovirus exposure and HLA in healthy donors listed by TCRdb under 2017. Libraries were constructed by the immunoSEQ multiplex PCR assay. For the multiplex PCR, a mixture combining 60 forward primers for TCR Vbeta segments and 13 reverse primers for TCR Jbeta segments was used. Here the immuneACCESS table is served through TCRdb, limited to in-frame sequences with V and J called. Missing clones are a known gap in these copies; in checked studies unresolved V genes cover under half, and the rest lacks a known reason. The sample has 130,000 to 150,000 clones on record, 60% to 80% of them singletons. The ten largest clones represent 0.55% to 0.8% of the sample. Sequences were obtained from PBMCs. These receptors were collected from a male donor in good health and CMV-seronegative.

This clone has just a few counts. The chain has TRBV21-1 and TRBJ1-5. TRBV21-1 is described as a pseudogene. The CDR3 contains 14 residues. The CDR3 reads CASSSVGGNQPQHF. In nucleotides, the CDR3 is TGTGCCAGCAGCTCGGTCGGGGGCAATCAGCCCCAGCATTTT.

The V and J genes are TRBV7-9 and TRBJ1-1; D gene unclear. Germline V lookup: CDR1 SEHNR, CDR2 FQNEAQ (reference sequence). The CDR3 has 14 residues. V was shortened by 5 bases and J by 3 bases, with 13 bases between the two germline ends. DNA of the CDR3: TGTGCCAGCAGCCCCCTGAAGGACTACACTGAAGCTTTCTTT. Translated, it gives CASSPLKDYTEAFF.

On this clone itself: The germline gene is not matched at one end of the junction; a read error may be the cause. Other DNA variants within this sample encode the same CDR3. The V call is TRBV7-3, the J call TRBJ2-7, with 7 nucleotides matching TRBD2. The CDR3 loop spans 15 amino acids. Germline V gene lookup returns CDR1 SGHTA and CDR2 FQGTGA. The DNA of the CDR3 is TGCGCCAGCAGCTTGTCTAGCGGTAGCTCCTACGAGCAGTACTTC. This gives the protein CASSLSSGSSYEQYF.

The rearrangement links TRBV2 to TRBJ1-2; D might be TRBD1 (5 bases). Looked up from germline, CDR1 is SNHLY and CDR2 is FYNNEI. V was clipped by 1 base and J by 4 bases, with 10 bases between them. The CDR3 runs to 14 residues. The CDR3 bases are TGTGCCAGCAGTGAAGTTGGGGCAGGCTATGGCTACACCTTC. Its translation is CASSEVGAGYGYTF.

The chain couples TRBV10-3 to TRBJ1-5, with D possibly being TRBD1 (5 bases). Trimming removed 2 bases at V and 4 bases at J, with 12 bases between. In germline, CDR1 is ENHRY, CDR2 SYGVKD. This CDR3 has 15 residues. CDR3 DNA sequence: TGTGCCATCAGTGAGGGGCAGGGAGGTAATCAGCCCCAGCATTTT. It codes for CAISEGQGGNQPQHF.

The chain is built from TRBV5-4 and TRBJ2-7; D unresolved. Germline values: CDR1 SGHNT, CDR2 YYREEE (reference sequence). V lost 0 bases and J lost 6, with 16 bases in between. The CDR3 length is 15 residues. CDR3 nucleotides: TGTGCCAGCAGCTTGGCCTCGGCGGTCCCGGGCGAGCAGTACTTC. Its translation: CASSLASAVPGEQYF. The full variable domain, in which reference TRBV5-4 and TRBJ2-7 provide the parts outside the CDR3, is ETGVTQSPTHLIKTRGQQVTLRCSSQSGHNTVSWYQQALGQGPQFIFQYYREEENGRGNFPPRFSGLQFPNYSSELNVNALELDDSALYLCASSLASAVPGEQYFGPGTRLTVT.

This sequence joins TRBV7-8 and TRBJ2-1; D remains unclear. CDR1 is SGHVS and CDR2 is FQNEAQ in the germline V gene. The CDR3 is 14 residues long. Trimming removed 3 bases from V and 5 bases from J, with 11 bases in between. CDR3 protein: CASSFPSPDNEQFF. As DNA, the CDR3 is TGTGCCAGCAGCTTTCCCTCCCCGGACAATGAGCAGTTCTTC.

The chain carries TRBV5-1 and TRBJ2-1, with 8 bases identical to TRBD2. The germline gives CDR1 SGHRS, CDR2 YFSETQ. Trimming took 2 bases from V and 6 from J; bases not matched to a gene: 4. This CDR3 spans 14 amino acids. The CDR3 sequence: CASSLAGATNEQFF. In DNA, the CDR3 is TGCGCCAGCAGCTTAGCGGGAGCGACCAATGAGCAGTTCTTC.

The chain carries TRBV7-9 and TRBJ2-7; maybe TRBD2 (6 bases). Trimming pared 1 base from V and 3 bases from J, leaving 13 bases between. This CDR3 contains 15 residues. Germline V gene data show CDR1 as SEHNR and CDR2 as FQNEAQ (reference sequence). The CDR3 coding sequence is TGTGCCAGCAGCTTAGAGGGACTCACCTTCTACGAGCAGTACTTC. Translating gives CASSLEGLTFYEQYF.

This clone was seen only once. The V gene is TRBV19, the J gene TRBJ2-5, with D maybe TRBD2 (6 bases). The CDR3 loop spans 14 amino acids. The V gene's germline CDR1 is LNHDA and CDR2 SQIVND (reference sequence). Trimming stripped 9 bases from V and 4 bases from J, with 18 bases between. The CDR3 is CASRDLGGTETQYF. As DNA, the CDR3 is TGTGCCAGCCGAGATCTTGGAGGGACAGAGACCCAGTACTTC.

The chain combines TRBV29-1 with TRBJ2-2; 10 nucleotides line up with TRBD2. The CDR3 runs 16 residues. CDR1 is SQVTM and CDR2 is ANQGSEA in the germline V gene. The V and J ends lost 4 bases and 4 bases, in that order; junction bases with no gene match: 9. The chain's CDR3 is CSVGASGGAGTGELFF. In nucleotides, the CDR3 is TGCAGCGTTGGGGCTAGCGGGGGAGCGGGCACCGGGGAGCTGTTTTTT.

The rearrangement joins TRBV6-6 to TRBJ2-7, with TRBD1 matching 8 bases. Germline V gene sequence: CDR1 MNHNY, CDR2 SVGAGI (reference sequence). The CDR3 covers 13 residues. J lost 6 bases, V lost 6 bases, and 7 bases had no gene match. CDR3 loop: CASSPGTGSEQYF. The CDR3 DNA sequence: TGTGCCAGCAGCCCCGGGACAGGTAGCGAGCAGTACTTC.

The chain carries TRBV9 and TRBJ2-7; tentative D call: TRBD1 (8 bases). The CDR3 contains 16 residues. Trimming left V 3 bases short and J 2 bases short, with 18 bases between. The germline gives CDR1 SGDLS, CDR2 YYNGEE. CDR3 region: CASSALSTGGAYEQYF. CDR3 nucleotide sequence: TGTGCCAGCAGCGCCTTATCTACAGGGGGGGCCTACGAGCAGTACTTC.